This T cell receptor beta chain was identified in a study of T cell clonotyping in hematopoietic cell transplantation. Study-wide background: Recipient samples before transplant were obtained post-cytoreduction. Overall study results and limits: CD4 and CD8 repertoire contributions could not be separated without sorting. Recipient TCR diversity dropped after transplant; expanded clonotypes rose from day 30 to 180.

The data were produced by immunoSEQ multiplex PCR, yet TCRdb's version contains in-frame clones alone and is incomplete. The repertoire holds over 10,000 clones, with 65% to 85% as singletons. Comments on this clone: Its antigen remains unidentified.

Germline V lookup: CDR1 SQVTM, CDR2 ANQGSEA. J gave up 1 base and V 1 base, and 7 bases lay outside the gene matches. The CDR3 sequence is 16 residues long. The time point here: recipient sample about 28 days before transplant, after cytoreduction. Sequences were derived from peripheral blood mononuclear cells, sampled before stem cell transplant. The chain employs TRBV29-1 and TRBJ2-1; 7 bases are a match to TRBD1. The sequence derives from a man between 60 and 75 years old with acute myeloid leukemia. Some clones in this sample may be carry-over from other donors' samples. The CDR3 sequence is CSVEAGQPRSYNEQFF. CDR3 DNA: TGCAGCGTTGAAGCGGGACAGCCAAGATCCTACAATGAGCAGTTCTTC.